This TCR beta chain stems from a study of TIL therapy for anti-PD-1-resistant metastatic lung cancer. Time point reported: pre-treatment sample, taken before nivolumab and TIL therapy. The libraries were made with immunoSEQ v3. The table came from immunoSEQ multiplex PCR; TCRdb's copy has only in-frame clones and leaves some out. Among about 47,000 clones listed, 86% were seen once. V shed 3 bases and J shed 0 bases, with 12 bases lying between them. Per germline, CDR1 LGHNA and CDR2 YNFKEQ. This CDR3 is built from 16 residues. This clonotype was obtained from a person between 25 and 79 years old with non-small cell lung cancer. The genes are TRBV4-2 and TRBJ2-1; D perhaps matches TRBD2 (6 bases). The starting material was blood, obtained at baseline. The CDR3 sequence: CASSQWDGSSYNEQFF. CDR3 coding DNA: TGTGCCAGCAGCCAGTGGGACGGGAGCTCCTACAATGAGCAGTTCTTC.